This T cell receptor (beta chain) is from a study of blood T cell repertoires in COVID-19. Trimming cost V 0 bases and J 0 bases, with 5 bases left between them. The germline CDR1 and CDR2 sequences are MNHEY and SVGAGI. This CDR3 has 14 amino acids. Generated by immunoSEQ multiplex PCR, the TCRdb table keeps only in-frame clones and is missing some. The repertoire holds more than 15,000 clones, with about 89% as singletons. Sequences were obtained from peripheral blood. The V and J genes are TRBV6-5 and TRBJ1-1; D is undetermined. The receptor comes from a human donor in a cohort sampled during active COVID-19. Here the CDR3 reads CASSYSRLNTEAFF. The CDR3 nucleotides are TGTGCCAGCAGTTACTCGCGGTTGAACACTGAAGCTTTCTTT.